What follows are 3 T cell receptor beta chains derived from one specimen sequenced in a study of blood T cell repertoires in COVID-19. TCRdb's copy holds only in-frame clones and misses some; the assay was immunoSEQ multiplex PCR. The data contain 200,000 to 250,000 clones, around three quarters of them singletons. Input material: peripheral blood. These receptors came from a woman in her seventies with acute or convalescent COVID-19.

This clone was seen more than once but under ten times. The chain uses TRBV5-1 and TRBJ2-4, with D tentatively TRBD2 (6 bases). Between the trimmed V and J ends, which lost 6 bases and 8 bases, there was a span of 15 bases. Germline-derived CDR1 and CDR2 are SGHRS and YFSETQ. The CDR3 is made up of 13 amino acids. This CDR3 reads CASTATGGYIQYF. In DNA, the CDR3 is TGCGCCAGCACCGCGACTGGGGGGTACATTCAGTACTTC.

V and J are TRBV30 and TRBJ1-2; D possibly corresponds to TRBD1 (5 bases). Looked up from germline, CDR1 is GTSNPN and CDR2 is SVGIG (reference sequence). The V end was cut by 0 bases, the J end by 7 bases, with 15 bases between. The CDR3 has 14 amino acids. CDR3 coding DNA: TGTGCCTGGAGTGTAGGCGTCAGGGAGGTTGGCTACACCTTC. Its translation is CAWSVGVREVGYTF.

The chain carries TRBV6-5 and TRBJ2-5; D is undetermined. The CDR3 consists of 14 residues. Trimming removed 8 bases at V and 5 bases at J, with 18 bases between. Germline V CDR1 and CDR2: MNHEY, SVGAGI. CDR3 DNA: TGTGCCAGCCGAGGTGTAGCCGCCCCCGAGACCCAGTACTTC. Its translation is CASRGVAAPETQYF.